The rows below give T cell receptor beta chains drawn from one sample of a study of tumour-infiltrating T cells in Burkitt lymphoma. The table came from immunoSEQ multiplex PCR; TCRdb's copy has only in-frame clones and leaves some out. The repertoire holds about 640 clones, with around 74% as singletons. Sample: tumor tissue. Receptors originate from a human donor with Burkitt lymphoma. The CDR3 runs from the conserved cysteine through the conserved F or W. A D gene is named only where the DNA matches it firmly. The size of a clone is reported for some rows only, either as once, few or many, or as a class for expanded clones.

abundance: NA
j_gene: TRBJ2-7
d_gene: TRBD1
v_gene: TRBV7-8
CDR3aa: CASSWGVRDRETYEQYF
CDR3nt: TGTGCCAGCAGCTGGGGGGTACGGGACAGGGAAACCTACGAGCAGTACTTC

abundance: NA
j_gene: TRBJ2-1
d_gene: TRBD1
v_gene: TRBV2
CDR3aa: CASSEGQGLREQFF
CDR3nt: TGTGCCAGCAGTGAAGGACAGGGTCTGCGAGAGCAGTTCTTC

abundance: NA
j_gene: TRBJ2-3
d_gene: TRBD2
v_gene: TRBV7-3
CDR3aa: CASSLAGGSTDTQYF
CDR3nt: TGTGCCAGCAGCCTAGCGGGGGGTAGCACAGATACGCAGTATTTT

abundance: NA
j_gene: TRBJ1-3
d_gene: NA
v_gene: TRBV4-1
CDR3aa: CASSQDGSGNTIYF
CDR3nt: TGCGCCAGCAGCCAAGATGGATCTGGAAACACCATATATTTT

abundance: few
j_gene: TRBJ2-7
d_gene: TRBD1
v_gene: TRBV25-1
CDR3aa: CASSGTGWTYEQYF
CDR3nt: TGTGCCAGCAGTGGGACAGGGTGGACCTACGAGCAGTACTTC

abundance: NA
j_gene: TRBJ1-1
d_gene: NA
v_gene: TRBV9
CDR3aa: CASSTGTGNTEAFF
CDR3nt: TGTGCCAGCAGCACCGGGACGGGGAACACTGAAGCTTTCTTT

abundance: NA
j_gene: TRBJ1-6
d_gene: NA
v_gene: TRBV29-1
CDR3aa: CSFRQGDNSPLHF
CDR3nt: TGCAGCTTTCGCCAGGGCGATAATTCACCCCTCCACTTT

abundance: NA
j_gene: TRBJ2-3
d_gene: NA
v_gene: TRBV5-6
CDR3aa: CASSHSTDTQYF
CDR3nt: TGTGCCAGCAGCCACAGCACAGATACGCAGTATTTT

abundance: NA
j_gene: TRBJ1-2
d_gene: NA
v_gene: TRBV6-1
CDR3aa: CASKSGRGSSGYTF
CDR3nt: TGTGCCAGCAAATCAGGCAGGGGATCGAGCGGCTACACCTTC

abundance: NA
j_gene: TRBJ2-2
d_gene: TRBD1
v_gene: TRBV11-3
CDR3aa: CASSLGTGESGELFF
CDR3nt: TGTGCCAGCAGCTTAGGGACAGGGGAATCCGGGGAGCTGTTTTTT

abundance: NA
j_gene: TRBJ1-5
d_gene: NA
v_gene: TRBV19
CDR3aa: CASTSYSNQPQHF
CDR3nt: TGTGCCAGTACAAGTTATAGCAATCAGCCCCAGCATTTT

abundance: NA
j_gene: TRBJ2-7
d_gene: TRBD2
v_gene: TRBV6-5
CDR3aa: CASSYSMASGRNEQYF
CDR3nt: TGTGCCAGCAGTTACTCGATGGCTAGCGGGAGGAACGAGCAGTACTTC

abundance: NA
j_gene: TRBJ2-5
d_gene: NA
v_gene: TRBV29-1
CDR3aa: CSATPPITQETQYF
CDR3nt: TGCAGCGCCACCCCCCCCATTACGCAAGAGACCCAGTACTTC

abundance: NA
j_gene: TRBJ1-1
d_gene: NA
v_gene: TRBV21-1
CDR3aa: CATIRTEAFF
CDR3nt: TGTGCCACAATTCGCACTGAAGCTTTCTTT

abundance: once
j_gene: TRBJ2-3
d_gene: TRBD2
v_gene: TRBV7-3
CDR3aa: CASSPRTSGRADTQYF
CDR3nt: TGTGCCAGCAGCCCTCGGACTAGCGGGAGAGCAGATACGCAGTATTTT

abundance: NA
j_gene: TRBJ2-3
d_gene: TRBD2
v_gene: TRBV5-1
CDR3aa: CASSIIAGDTDTQYF
CDR3nt: TGCGCCAGCAGCATAATAGCGGGAGACACAGATACGCAGTATTTT

abundance: few
j_gene: TRBJ2-3
d_gene: NA
v_gene: TRBV2
CDR3aa: CASSRFAGTDTQYF
CDR3nt: TGTGCCAGCAGCAGGTTCGCGGGCACAGATACGCAGTATTTT

abundance: NA
j_gene: TRBJ1-6
d_gene: TRBD1
v_gene: TRBV5-1
CDR3aa: CASTPGQSNSPLHF
CDR3nt: TGCGCCAGCACTCCGGGACAGTCTAATTCACCCCTCCACTTT

abundance: once
j_gene: TRBJ1-6
d_gene: TRBD1
v_gene: TRBV5-1
CDR3aa: CASSLGPGGADNSPLHF
CDR3nt: TGCGCCAGCAGCTTGGGGCCAGGGGGCGCGGATAATTCACCCCTCCACTTT

abundance: NA
j_gene: TRBJ2-2
d_gene: NA
v_gene: TRBV4-1
CDR3aa: CASSQGSLASLGGELFF
CDR3nt: TGCGCCAGCAGCCAAGGGTCTCTAGCGTCCTTGGGAGGGGAGCTGTTTTTT

abundance: NA
j_gene: TRBJ2-7
d_gene: NA
v_gene: TRBV7-2
CDR3aa: CASSRIGGSYEQYF
CDR3nt: TGTGCCAGCAGCCGGATCGGGGGTTCCTACGAGCAGTACTTC

abundance: NA
j_gene: TRBJ2-5
d_gene: NA
v_gene: TRBV4-1
CDR3aa: CASSQQETQYF
CDR3nt: TGCGCCAGCAGCCAGCAAGAGACCCAGTACTTC

abundance: NA
j_gene: TRBJ1-2
d_gene: NA
v_gene: TRBV5-1
CDR3aa: CASSHTRDGYTF
CDR3nt: TGCGCCAGCAGCCACACCAGAGATGGCTACACCTTC

abundance: hyperexpanded
j_gene: TRBJ2-5
d_gene: TRBD2
v_gene: TRBV4-1
CDR3aa: CASSQAGGETQYF
CDR3nt: TGCGCCAGCAGCCAAGCGGGGGGAGAGACCCAGTACTTC

abundance: NA
j_gene: TRBJ1-1
d_gene: NA
v_gene: TRBV2
CDR3aa: CASSEGVNTEAFF
CDR3nt: TGTGCCAGCAGTGAAGGGGTCAACACTGAAGCTTTCTTT

abundance: NA
j_gene: TRBJ1-4
d_gene: NA
v_gene: TRBV21-1
CDR3aa: CASSNPKGLFDEKLFF
CDR3nt: TGTGCCAGCAGCAATCCGAAGGGGCTCTTTGATGAAAAACTGTTTTTT

abundance: hyperexpanded
j_gene: TRBJ1-5
d_gene: NA
v_gene: TRBV7-9
CDR3aa: CASQGGNQPQHF
CDR3nt: TGTGCCAGCCAGGGAGGCAATCAGCCCCAGCATTTT

abundance: NA
j_gene: TRBJ2-7
d_gene: NA
v_gene: TRBV2
CDR3aa: CASLDLRGAFYEQYF
CDR3nt: TGTGCCAGCTTGGATCTCAGGGGGGCCTTCTACGAGCAGTACTTC

abundance: NA
j_gene: TRBJ1-2
d_gene: NA
v_gene: TRBV13
CDR3aa: CASSLVGSGGYTF
CDR3nt: TGTGCCAGCAGCTTAGTGGGGTCGGGTGGCTACACCTTC

abundance: once
j_gene: TRBJ2-3
d_gene: TRBD1
v_gene: TRBV7-3
CDR3aa: CASSFAGGSTDTQYF
CDR3nt: TGTGCCAGCAGCTTCGCAGGGGGTAGCACAGATACGCAGTATTTT

abundance: NA
j_gene: TRBJ1-5
d_gene: NA
v_gene: TRBV16
CDR3aa: CASSPTGINQPQHF
CDR3nt: TGTGCCAGCAGCCCGACAGGAATCAATCAGCCCCAGCATTTT

abundance: NA
j_gene: TRBJ1-1
d_gene: TRBD1
v_gene: TRBV2
CDR3aa: CASGGQGWTEAFF
CDR3nt: TGTGCCAGCGGGGGACAGGGTTGGACTGAAGCTTTCTTT

abundance: NA
j_gene: TRBJ2-2
d_gene: NA
v_gene: TRBV7-2
CDR3aa: CASSPVRSGELFF
CDR3nt: TGTGCCAGCAGCCCCGTCCGTAGCGGGGAGCTGTTTTTT

abundance: NA
j_gene: TRBJ1-5
d_gene: NA
v_gene: TRBV5-1
CDR3aa: CASSWAGDSNQPQHF
CDR3nt: TGCGCCAGCAGCTGGGCTGGTGATAGCAATCAGCCCCAGCATTTT

abundance: NA
j_gene: TRBJ1-2
d_gene: NA
v_gene: TRBV5-4
CDR3aa: CASSFASFITSNYGYTF
CDR3nt: TGTGCCAGCAGCTTTGCGAGTTTTATCACTTCAAACTATGGCTATACCTTC

abundance: NA
j_gene: TRBJ1-2
d_gene: NA
v_gene: TRBV28
CDR3aa: CASSLGDYGYTF
CDR3nt: TGTGCCAGCAGTTTAGGGGACTATGGCTACACCTTC

abundance: once
j_gene: TRBJ1-3
d_gene: NA
v_gene: TRBV15
CDR3aa: CATSGGDSGNTIYF
CDR3nt: TGTGCCACCAGCGGCGGGGACTCTGGAAATACCATATATTTT

abundance: NA
j_gene: TRBJ1-2
d_gene: TRBD1
v_gene: TRBV27
CDR3aa: CASSLGTGDGYTF
CDR3nt: TGTGCCAGCAGTTTGGGGACAGGGGATGGCTACACCTTC

abundance: NA
j_gene: TRBJ1-5
d_gene: NA
v_gene: TRBV19
CDR3aa: CASTSERGYQPQHF
CDR3nt: TGTGCCAGTACCTCCGAGAGGGGGTATCAGCCCCAGCATTTT

abundance: NA
j_gene: TRBJ2-2
d_gene: TRBD2
v_gene: TRBV10-1
CDR3aa: CASSDGLAGGRGTGELFF
CDR3nt: TGCGCCAGCAGTGACGGACTAGCGGGAGGGCGGGGGACCGGGGAGCTGTTTTTT

abundance: NA
j_gene: TRBJ1-2
d_gene: NA
v_gene: TRBV7-9
CDR3aa: CASIIDSNYGYTF
CDR3nt: TGTGCCAGCATCATTGACAGTAACTATGGCTACACCTTC

abundance: NA
j_gene: TRBJ2-6
d_gene: TRBD1
v_gene: TRBV28
CDR3aa: CASSSLTGGSAGANVLTF
CDR3nt: TGTGCCAGCAGTTCCCTAACAGGGGGCTCCGCCGGGGCCAACGTCCTGACTTTC

abundance: NA
j_gene: TRBJ1-1
d_gene: NA
v_gene: TRBV29-1
CDR3aa: CSVGGGYTEAFF
CDR3nt: TGCAGCGTCGGTGGGGGGTACACTGAAGCTTTCTTT

abundance: NA
j_gene: TRBJ1-1
d_gene: NA
v_gene: TRBV9
CDR3aa: CASSSGRTLNTEAFF
CDR3nt: TGTGCCAGCAGCTCCGGACGGACCCTGAACACTGAAGCTTTCTTT

abundance: NA
j_gene: TRBJ2-1
d_gene: NA
v_gene: TRBV5-5
CDR3aa: CASSLAYEQFF
CDR3nt: TGTGCCAGCAGCTTGGCCTATGAGCAGTTCTTC

abundance: hyperexpanded
j_gene: TRBJ2-2
d_gene: TRBD2
v_gene: TRBV7-9
CDR3aa: CASSSTSANTGELFF
CDR3nt: TGTGCCAGCAGCTCGACTAGCGCGAACACCGGGGAGCTGTTTTTT

abundance: NA
j_gene: TRBJ2-1
d_gene: NA
v_gene: TRBV9
CDR3aa: CASSAGGSEQFF
CDR3nt: TGTGCCAGCAGCGCAGGGGGGAGTGAGCAGTTCTTC

abundance: NA
j_gene: TRBJ2-1
d_gene: TRBD2
v_gene: TRBV19
CDR3aa: CATIPGIAGGTYNEQFF
CDR3nt: TGTGCCACTATACCTGGGATAGCGGGAGGGACCTACAATGAGCAGTTCTTC

abundance: NA
j_gene: TRBJ1-5
d_gene: NA
v_gene: TRBV19
CDR3aa: CASSRGNQPQHF
CDR3nt: TGTGCCAGTAGTAGGGGCAATCAGCCCCAGCATTTT